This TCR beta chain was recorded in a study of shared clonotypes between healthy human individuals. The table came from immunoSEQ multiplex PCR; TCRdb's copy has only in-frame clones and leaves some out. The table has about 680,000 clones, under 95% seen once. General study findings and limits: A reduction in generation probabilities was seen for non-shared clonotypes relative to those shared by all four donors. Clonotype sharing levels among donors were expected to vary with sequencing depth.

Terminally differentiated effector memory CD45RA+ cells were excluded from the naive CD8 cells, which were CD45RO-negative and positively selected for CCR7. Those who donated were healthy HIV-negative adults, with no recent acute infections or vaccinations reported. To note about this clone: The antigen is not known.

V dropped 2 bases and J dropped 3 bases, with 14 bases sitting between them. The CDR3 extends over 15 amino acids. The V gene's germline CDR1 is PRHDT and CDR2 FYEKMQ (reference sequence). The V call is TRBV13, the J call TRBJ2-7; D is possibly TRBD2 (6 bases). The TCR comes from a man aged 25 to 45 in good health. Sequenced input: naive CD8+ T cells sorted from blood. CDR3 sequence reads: CASSLRRELLYEQYF. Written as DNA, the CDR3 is TGTGCCAGCAGCTTACGGCGGGAACTACTCTACGAGCAGTACTTC.